The sequence of this TCR beta chain was determined in a study of regulatory T cells in long-lasting Graves disease (dated by TCRdb to about 2021). A note on the overall study: Newly diagnosed Graves' disease patients had taken antithyroid drugs for less than 3 months. Patients with persistent Graves' disease were compared with patients with newly diagnosed Graves' disease using TCR sequencing and RNA sequencing of peripheral blood. The study was conducted in China and was registered as a clinical trial. A total of around 35 samples underwent TCR sequencing, from roughly 13 patients with persistent Graves' disease and 20 or so patients with newly diagnosed Graves' disease.

The protocol used for the library was multiplex PCR. This sample was sequenced with an Illumina HiSeq 4000. TCR beta libraries were built with iRepertoire HTBI primers and Arm-PCR amplification of CDR3 regions. Before sequencing, the PCR products underwent gel purification. As for the original processing: A total of roughly 58 TRBV and approximately 13 TRBJ segments were identified across samples and were used for gene usage analysis of CDR3 amino acid clonotypes. COPE and FqMerger were used to merge the filtered high-quality paired reads into contigs. Contigs were aligned with BLAST to IMGT TRBV, TRBD and TRBJ reference genes, and CDR3 was defined per IMGT. Any clonotype with a frequency above 0.1% was counted as a highly expanded clone. Shannon entropy served as the measure of repertoire diversity, while the Gini coefficient captured V-J evenness. A clonotype found in more than one individual was treated as public. TCRdb reworked the public reads: Q25 trimming with fastp, MiXCR clone assembly, productive beta chains retained. When rows share a CDR3 protein, they turn into one entry using the most common DNA and genes. TCRdb's processing, not the authors', yielded these V and J calls. Counted in this sample were more than 400,000 distinct CDR3 sequences; less than 20% of them appeared once. The top ten clones comprise about 10% of the sample.

Per the publication, the time point label means: newly diagnosed GD, antithyroid drugs for less than 3 months. For both TCR sequencing and RNA sequencing, RNA was extracted from PBMCs using TRIzol. Graves' disease was diagnosed according to American Thyroid Association guidelines. Patients for the study were recruited at an endocrinology department in Xi'an, China. From each patient, around 9 milliliters of peripheral blood was collected into an EDTA anticoagulant tube. Ficoll Paque Plus density gradient separation was used to isolate PBMCs, and no additional T cell sorting was done. An Agilent 2100 Bioanalyzer and agarose gel were used to check RNA quality, while a NanoDrop 2000 measured RNA concentration. Remarks on this clonotype: Its specific antigen is unknown. Qualities for individual bases were not recorded, and no much larger clone is one base off.

The paper as a whole reports these results and caveats: Sequencing and analysis were limited to the TCR beta chain. Compared with newly diagnosed patients, patients with persistent Graves' disease had lower TCR Shannon entropy and fewer highly expanded clones, which suggests clonal expansion. Only peripheral blood was studied, because thyroid tissue, the primary lesion, was inaccessible. The small sample size was acknowledged by the authors as a limitation that may reduce accuracy. Preferential use of TRBV28, TRBJ1-2 and TRBJ2-5 was observed in persistent disease, whereas TRBV20-1 and TRBJ2-1 were favored in newly diagnosed disease. Persistent patients shared more public clonotypes among themselves (under 3,000) than newly diagnosed patients did (more than 950).

Between the V and J ends, shortened by 8 bases and 1 base respectively, the junction contains 9 bases. CDR1 LNHDA and CDR2 SQIVND are derived from the germline V gene (reference sequence). The CDR3 runs 13 residues from the cysteine to the phenylalanine. The only DNA kept is the CDR3, 39 bases in frame from the first base. The sample also formed part of further work on T cells in Graves' hyperthyroidism and ophthalmopathy. Looking at the second paper: Stable Graves' hyperthyroidism was defined as the absence of progression to ophthalmopathy over 18 months of follow-up. Hyperthyroidism patients were newly diagnosed, had a disease duration of under 2 months, and were aged 18 to 65 years. The study excluded patients with uncontrolled infections, other autoimmune diseases, pregnancy or lactation. Diagnoses relied on clinical symptoms, serum thyroxine and TRAb, thyroid ultrasound and orbital computed tomography. The first round of RT-PCR for the TCR CDR3 was performed with the HTBI primer set and the Qiagen OneStep RT-PCR kit. Most expanded thyroid clonotypes (frequency above 0.001) were also found in blood, which suggests that blood repertoires may mirror thyroid immune responses. A 13 V-J signature model separated ophthalmopathy from stable hyperthyroidism, with 87.88% sensitivity and 81.08% specificity in cross-validation and 80%/75% in testing. In validation, progression to ophthalmopathy was predicted by the model with almost 71% sensitivity and 72.22% specificity, a median of about 6.4 months before onset. To identify distinguishing TCR V-J signatures, a discovery cohort of about 95 patients was used, comprising some 45 with Graves' ophthalmopathy and 57 with stable Graves' hyperthyroidism. Prospective prediction of ophthalmopathy was tested in an independent validation cohort consisting of about 20 hyperthyroidism patients and over 15 patients who later progressed to ophthalmopathy. The roughly 100 discovery patients were divided at random into training and test sets in a 7:3 ratio. The study also compared thyroid tissue and blood T-cell repertoires from a handful of Graves' hyperthyroidism patients. Following sampling, methimazole starting at 30 mg daily was given to hyperthyroidism patients, and high-dose intravenous methylprednisolone was given to ophthalmopathy patients. Libraries were constructed in a second round of multiplex PCR, after which size selection and purification were carried out. Sequencing of the libraries was done on an Illumina HiSeq2000 using paired-end 100 bp reads. SOAPnuke was used to process the raw data, with reads discarded if the reads contained adapters or uncalled bases, had a mean Phred below 15, or lacked an exact constant-primer or identifier match. COPE v1.2.5 was used to merge the high-quality paired reads, and each unique nucleotide sequence was defined as a clonotype. MiTCR v1.1 was used to align the clonotypes against IMGT TRBV, TRBD and TRBJ reference segments. The analysis included only V-J combinations with a frequency above 0.0001, which together covered approximately 99% of the repertoires. The TCS score was defined as F50 (clonal expansion) divided by E x V (chaos), with BLOSUM62-based TCRdist calculated between CDR3 peptides within each V-J. Welch's t-statistics and random forest reduced roughly 500 V-J features to about 13, which were used in a naive Bayes classifier (R e1071). Sample size was not statistically predetermined, and blinding of investigators to group allocation was not performed. TCR Vbeta CDR3 sequencing of 140 or so peripheral blood samples (43 ophthalmopathy, 75 hyperthyroidism and roughly 17 progressor patients) is reported in the paper.

The sample was peripheral blood mononuclear cells (PBMCs), taken at new diagnosis, from a patient treated with antithyroid drugs. The rearrangement joined TRBV19 to TRBJ2-1; the D region possibly corresponds to TRBD1 (5 bases align). This TCR was sampled from a woman aged 25 to 45 with Graves disease. Donor details come from another sample of the same person, matched by shared clones. Here the CDR3 is given as CASEGDSYNEQFF. DNA sequence: TGTGCCAGTGAAGGGGATTCCTACAATGAGCAGTTCTTC.